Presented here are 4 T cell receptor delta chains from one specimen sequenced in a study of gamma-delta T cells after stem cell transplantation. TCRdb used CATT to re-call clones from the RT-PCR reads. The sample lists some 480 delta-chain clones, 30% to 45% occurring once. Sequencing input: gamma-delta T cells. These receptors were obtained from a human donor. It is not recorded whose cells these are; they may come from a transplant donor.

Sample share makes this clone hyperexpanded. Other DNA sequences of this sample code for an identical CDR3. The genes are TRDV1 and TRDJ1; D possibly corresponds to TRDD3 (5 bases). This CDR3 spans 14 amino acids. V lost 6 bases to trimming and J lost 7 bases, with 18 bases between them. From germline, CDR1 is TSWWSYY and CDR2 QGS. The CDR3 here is CALGRGIPHLKLIF. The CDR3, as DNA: TGTGCTCTTGGACGAGGGATCCCTCACCTTAAACTCATCTTT.

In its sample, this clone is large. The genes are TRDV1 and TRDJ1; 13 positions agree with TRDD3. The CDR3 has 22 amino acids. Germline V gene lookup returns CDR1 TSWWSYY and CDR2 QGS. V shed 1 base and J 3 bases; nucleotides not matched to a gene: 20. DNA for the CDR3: TGTGCTCTTGGGGAACGATCCCAGGTCGGCACTGGGGGATACGCTATCCCCGATAAACTCATCTTT. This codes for CALGERSQVGTGGYAIPDKLIF.

The DNA of the CDR3 is TGTGCCTGTGACGCACTGGGGACTCTATCGTACACCGATAAACTCATCTTT. Protein product: CACDALGTLSYTDKLIF. The chain uses TRDV2 and TRDJ1; 7 nucleotides align to TRDD3. The CDR3 has 17 residues. V was pared by 3 bases and J by 0 bases, with 12 bases of the junction left unmatched. Per the germline V gene, CDR1 is GEAIGNYY and CDR2 is EKD.

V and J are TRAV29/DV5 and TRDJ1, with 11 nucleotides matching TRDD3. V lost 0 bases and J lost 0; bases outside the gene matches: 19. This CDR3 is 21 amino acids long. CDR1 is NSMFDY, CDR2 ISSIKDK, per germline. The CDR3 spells CAASELNPTSWGIPYTDKLIF. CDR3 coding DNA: TGTGCAGCAAGCGAGCTTAATCCTACATCCTGGGGGATACCCTACACCGATAAACTCATCTTT.